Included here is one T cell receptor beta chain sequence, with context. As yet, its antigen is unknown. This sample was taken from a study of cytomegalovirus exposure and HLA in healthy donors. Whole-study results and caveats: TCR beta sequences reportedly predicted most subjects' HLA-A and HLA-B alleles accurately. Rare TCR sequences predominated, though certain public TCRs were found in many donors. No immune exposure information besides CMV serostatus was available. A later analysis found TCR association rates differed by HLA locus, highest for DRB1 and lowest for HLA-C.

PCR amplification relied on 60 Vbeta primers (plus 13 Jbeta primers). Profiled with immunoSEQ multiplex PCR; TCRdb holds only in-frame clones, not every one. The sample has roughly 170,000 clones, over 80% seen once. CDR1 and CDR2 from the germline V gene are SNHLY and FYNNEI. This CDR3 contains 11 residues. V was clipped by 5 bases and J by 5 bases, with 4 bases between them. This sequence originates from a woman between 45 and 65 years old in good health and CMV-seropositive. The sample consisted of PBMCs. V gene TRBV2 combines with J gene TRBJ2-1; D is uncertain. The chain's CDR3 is CASSSNNEQFF. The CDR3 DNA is TGTGCCAGCAGTTCCAACAATGAGCAGTTCTTC.